This TCR beta chain derives from a study of early T cells in non-severe SARS-CoV-2 infection. Turning to the study itself: Unsorted whole-blood RNA was sequenced in bulk, leaving chains unpaired.

Tagging with unique molecular identifiers was applied to individual cDNA molecules. TCRdb passed the 5' RACE reads through MiXCR, listing each CDR3 protein once. The sample gives 85,000 to 100,000 distinct CDR3 sequences, 11% of which show up once; around 4.6% is in the top ten. The V end lost 5 bases, the J end lost 5 bases, and 15 bases lay between the germline ends. Germline CDR1 reads SEHNR; CDR2 reads FQNEAQ (reference sequence). The CDR3 loop spans 15 amino acids. The sequencing here drew on whole blood, taken at baseline. The chain joins TRBV7-9 to TRBJ2-2; D tentatively fits TRBD1 or TRBD2 (5 bases each). The source of this sequence is an adult who was a healthcare worker with PCR-confirmed SARS-CoV-2 infection or an uninfected control (not recorded which). CDR3 sequence: CASSRRDDRTGELFF. In DNA form, the CDR3 reads TGTGCCAGCAGCCGAAGGGACGACCGAACCGGGGAGCTGTTTTTT.